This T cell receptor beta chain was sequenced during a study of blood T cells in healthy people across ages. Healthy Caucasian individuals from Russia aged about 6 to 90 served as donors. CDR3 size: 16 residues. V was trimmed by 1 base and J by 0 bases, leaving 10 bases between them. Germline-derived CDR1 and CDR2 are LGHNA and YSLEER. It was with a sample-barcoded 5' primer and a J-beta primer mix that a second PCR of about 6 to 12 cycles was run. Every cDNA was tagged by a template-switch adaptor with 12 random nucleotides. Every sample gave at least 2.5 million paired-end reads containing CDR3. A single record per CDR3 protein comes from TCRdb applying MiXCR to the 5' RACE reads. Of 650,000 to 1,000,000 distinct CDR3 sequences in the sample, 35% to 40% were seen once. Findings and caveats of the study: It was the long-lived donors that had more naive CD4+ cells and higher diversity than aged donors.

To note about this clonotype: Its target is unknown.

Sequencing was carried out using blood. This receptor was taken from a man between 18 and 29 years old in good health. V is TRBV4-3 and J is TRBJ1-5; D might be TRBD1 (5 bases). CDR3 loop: CASSQGLGASNQPQHF. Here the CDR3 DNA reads TGCGCCAGCAGCCAAGGGCTCGGGGCTAGCAATCAGCCCCAGCATTTT.